The 14 T cell receptor beta chains presented below share a single source sample, sequenced in a study of blood T cell repertoires in COVID-19. Data came from immunoSEQ multiplex PCR; TCRdb stores just in-frame clones and leaves some out. Of around 160,000 clones detected, 84% appear once; the ten largest clones hold 5.8%. Material: PBMCs or T cells enriched from blood (not recorded which). These receptors were taken from a woman aged 50 to 60 who had been exposed to COVID-19.

The rearrangement joins TRBV4-1 to TRBJ1-3; TRBD1 might be the D (5 bases). V was trimmed by 0 bases and J by 2 bases, leaving 11 bases between them. Germline V gene data show CDR1 as MGHRA and CDR2 as YSYEKL. The CDR3 contains 16 residues. The CDR3 loop reads CASSQEGRSAGNTIYF. The CDR3 DNA follows: TGCGCCAGCAGCCAAGAGGGGCGGTCCGCTGGAAACACCATATATTTT.

The rearrangement links TRBV10-3 to TRBJ1-2; maybe TRBD1 (5 bases). V was clipped by 3 bases and J by 5 bases, with 13 bases between them. This CDR3 region has 14 residues. Germline loops: CDR1 ENHRY, CDR2 SYGVKD. The CDR3: CAISETQGRYGYTF. The CDR3 DNA follows: TGTGCCATCAGTGAAACCCAGGGAAGATATGGCTACACCTTC.

Points on this clone: Other DNA sequences of this sample code for an identical CDR3. The chain employs TRBV6-5 and TRBJ1-1; tentatively, D is TRBD1 (5 bases). CDR1 is MNHEY and CDR2 is SVGAGI in the germline V gene. CDR3 length: 11 amino acids. Trimming took 5 bases from V and 4 from J, leaving 5 bases between them. The CDR3, as DNA: TGTGCCAGCAGTAGGGGCACTGAAGCTTTCTTT. Translating it yields CASSRGTEAFF.

This clone was counted a few times. The chain has TRBV6-6 and TRBJ1-1, with 8 bases that match TRBD1. Germline lookup yields CDR1 MNHNY and CDR2 SVGAGI (reference sequence). After removal of 4 bases from V and 2 bases from J, the junction contained 6 bases not matched to a gene. CDR3 length equals 15 residues. The chain's CDR3 is CASSSPQGGNTEAFF. CDR3 nucleotides: TGTGCCAGCAGTTCCCCACAGGGGGGTAACACTGAAGCTTTCTTT.

The V gene is TRBV5-1, the J gene TRBJ1-1; tentatively, D is TRBD1 (5 bases). V was cut by 4 bases and J by 0 bases, with 16 bases left in between. The CDR3 length is 16 residues. Looked up from germline, CDR1 is SGHRS and CDR2 is YFSETQ. CDR3 sequence (DNA): TGCGCCAGCAGCCTGGACACCCAGGCCCTGAACACTGAAGCTTTCTTT. Residues: CASSLDTQALNTEAFF.

This clone was detected only once. The chain recombines TRBV7-9 with TRBJ2-2; 15 bases map to TRBD2. The germline gives CDR1 SEHNR, CDR2 FQNEAQ (reference sequence). The V and J ends lost 7 bases and 4 bases, in that order; junction bases with no gene match: 4. CDR3 length: 16 amino acids. CDR3 bases: TGTGCCAGCACCAAGGGACTAGCGGGGGGCACCGGGGAGCTGTTTTTT. Translated, it gives CASTKGLAGGTGELFF. Full variable domain (remainder filled in from reference TRBV7-9 and TRBJ2-2): DTGVSQNPRHKITKRGQNVTFRCDPISEHNRLYWYRQTLGQGPEFLTYFQNEAQLEKSRLLSDRFSAERPKGSFSTLEIQRTEQGDSAMYLCASTKGLAGGTGELFFGEGSRLTVL.

This chain connects TRBV25-1 to TRBJ2-7; 8 bases map to TRBD1. V trimming: 8 bases; J trimming: 7 bases; junction bases outside the gene matches: 7. The CDR3 extends over 12 amino acids. CDR1 is MGHDK and CDR2 is SYGVNS in the germline V gene. The CDR3 bases are TGTGCCAGCTCAGGGGGCCCATTTGAGCAGTACTTC. Encoded protein: CASSGGPFEQYF.

The chain has TRBV5-1 and TRBJ1-1; D call uncertain. This CDR3 has 12 residues. The germline CDR1 and CDR2 sequences are SGHRS and YFSETQ. V lost 6 bases, J lost 7 bases, and 13 bases lay in between. As DNA, the CDR3 is TGCGCCAGCAAAAAGGACTTGTTTGAAGCTTTCTTT. The encoded protein is CASKKDLFEAFF.

The genes are TRBV4-3 and TRBJ1-1; D is undetermined. V was trimmed by 3 bases and J by 1 base, leaving 6 bases between them. Germline CDR1 LGHNA, CDR2 YSLEER. The CDR3 has 13 amino acids. This chain's CDR3 is CASSHGGNTEAFF. The CDR3 DNA follows: TGCGCCAGCAGCCATGGCGGGAACACTGAAGCTTTCTTT.

The chain joins TRBV4-3 to TRBJ2-3, with 12 bases that match TRBD2. Trimming removed 3 bases from V and 1 base from J; junction bases left unmatched: 2. The CDR3 consists of 16 residues. Germline CDR1 is LGHNA and CDR2 is YSLEER. CDR3 in DNA: TGCGCCAGCAGCCACCGACTAGCGGGGGGCACAGATACGCAGTATTTT. This encodes CASSHRLAGGTDTQYF.

V gene TRBV19 combines with J gene TRBJ2-1, with TRBD1 as a possible D gene (6 bases). The CDR3 consists of 16 residues. From germline, CDR1 is LNHDA and CDR2 SQIVND (reference sequence). Trimming took off 7 bases at V and 0 bases at J, with 16 bases between the two ends. The CDR3 region has the DNA TGTGCCAGTAACGGGCGGACAGCGAGCTCCTACAATGAGCAGTTCTTC. It yields the protein CASNGRTASSYNEQFF.

J is TRBJ2-6 and V is TRBV18; D not certain. Germline loops: CDR1 KGHSH, CDR2 LQKENI. V dropped 0 bases and J dropped 6 bases, with 6 bases sitting between them. The CDR3 runs 14 residues. CDR3 sequence: CASSPPPSANVLTF. The CDR3 DNA follows: TGTGCCAGCTCACCACCCCCTTCGGCCAACGTCCTGACTTTC.

The gene calls are TRBV6-5 and TRBJ1-2, with a weak D call TRBD1 (5 bases). There are 13 residues in the CDR3. V was cut by 7 bases and J by 6 bases, with 15 bases left in between. The germline V gene encodes CDR1 MNHEY and CDR2 SVGAGI. Here the CDR3 reads CASKLTGTDGYTF. The CDR3 DNA follows: TGTGCCAGCAAACTAACAGGAACGGATGGCTACACCTTC.

The chain employs TRBV11-2 and TRBJ2-1; 13 nucleotides match TRBD2. The CDR3 covers 15 residues. Germline V CDR1 and CDR2: SGHAT, FQNNGV. Trimming at V came to 5 bases and at J to 7 bases, leaving 5 bases not matched to a gene. The CDR3 DNA reads as TGTGCCAGCAGCACACTAGCGGGAGGGAGGAATGAGCAGTTCTTC. This gives the protein CASSTLAGGRNEQFF.